A single sample is the source of the 7 T cell receptor beta chains below, sequenced in a study of shared clonotypes between healthy human individuals. Sequencing used immunoSEQ multiplex PCR; TCRdb keeps in-frame clones, though not all of them. The sample holds around 600,000 clones, roughly 95% seen once. Naive CD8 cells were CD45RO-negative, positively selected for CCR7, excluding terminally differentiated effector memory CD45RA+ cells. The specimen sequenced was naive CD8+ T cells sorted from blood. The receptors were gathered from a woman under 40 in good health.

CDR3 in DNA: TGTGCCAGCAGCTTGTGGGGATCCTATAGAGGGGCCAACGTCCTGACTTTC. It specifies CASSLWGSYRGANVLTF. The chain joins TRBV5-6 to TRBJ2-6; no clear D. Trimming stripped 1 base from V and 4 bases from J, with 15 bases between. This CDR3 has 17 residues. CDR1 SGHDT and CDR2 YYEEEE come from the germline V gene.

This chain joins TRBV10-2 and TRBJ1-1; D is perhaps TRBD1 (5 bases). Trimming shortened V by 6 bases and J by 1 base, and 9 bases separated the two germline ends. The CDR3 runs 13 residues. The germline V gene has CDR1 WSHSY and CDR2 SAAADI. DNA for the CDR3: TGCGCCAGCAGCAACGGGGGGAACACTGAAGCTTTCTTT. Its translation: CASSNGGNTEAFF.

The CDR3 is CASSFPGQGEKLFF. CDR3 bases: TGTGCCAGCAGCTTTCCGGGACAGGGTGAAAAACTGTTTTTT. The V gene is TRBV7-9, the J gene TRBJ1-4; 9 bases map to TRBD1. J lost 7 bases, V lost 3 bases, and 3 bases had no gene match. The CDR3 covers 14 residues. CDR1 and CDR2 from the germline V gene are SEHNR and FQNEAQ (reference sequence).

The rearrangement joins TRBV7-2 to TRBJ2-6, with 7 bases that match TRBD1. Germline values: CDR1 SGHTA, CDR2 FQGNSA. This CDR3 region has 16 residues. The J segment lost 3 bases and the V segment lost 5 bases, leaving 7 bases of the junction unmatched. CDR3: CASSPRQGRGANVLTF. In nucleotides, the CDR3 is TGTGCCAGCAGCCCTCGACAGGGACGTGGGGCCAACGTCCTGACTTTC.

This clone was recorded only once. The chain carries TRBV7-9 and TRBJ2-1; D gene unclear. The germline V gene encodes CDR1 SEHNR and CDR2 FQNEAQ (reference sequence). The CDR3 has 13 amino acids. Trimming took off 1 base at V and 6 bases at J, with 7 bases between the two ends. CDR3 loop: CASSLGRTNEQFF. CDR3 nucleotides: TGTGCCAGCAGCTTAGGACGGACCAATGAGCAGTTCTTC.

The V and J genes are TRBV28 and TRBJ2-7; 9 nucleotides agree with TRBD1. Trimming removed 6 bases from V and 3 bases from J; junction bases left unmatched: 12. Per germline, CDR1 MDHEN and CDR2 SYDVKM. CDR3 length: 16 amino acids. The CDR3 DNA is TGTGCCAGCAGCTCCGCGAGGGACAGGGAGATCTACGAGCAGTACTTC. Its translation is CASSSARDREIYEQYF.

V usage is TRBV5-1 and J usage is TRBJ2-7; D remains unclear. Trimming left V 2 bases short and J 5 bases short, with 26 bases between. CDR3 length equals 18 residues. Germline CDR1 and CDR2: SGHRS and YFSETQ. CDR3 amino acids: CASSFTTVQSLPLHEQYF. DNA for the CDR3: TGCGCCAGCAGCTTCACAACAGTCCAATCTCTCCCTCTTCACGAGCAGTACTTC. Variable domain in full (rest from reference TRBV5-1 and TRBJ2-7): KAGVTQTPRYLIKTRGQQVTLSCSPISGHRSVSWYQQTPGQGLQFLFEYFSETQRNKGNFPGRFSGRQFSNSRSEMNVSTLELGDSALYLCASSFTTVQSLPLHEQYFGPGTRLTVT.